This T cell receptor (beta chain) derives from a study of cytomegalovirus exposure and HLA in healthy donors. The PCR made use of 60 Vbeta and 13 Jbeta primers. Sequenced by immunoSEQ multiplex PCR; TCRdb stores in-frame clones only, minus some. The sample consists of roughly 180,000 clones, around 80% of them appearing once. In germline, CDR1 is SNHLY, CDR2 FYNNEI. CDR3 length: 15 amino acids. Trimming shortened V by 6 bases and J by 0 bases, and 12 bases separated the two germline ends. Material: PBMCs. This TCR was recovered from a girl between 5 and 17 years old in good health and CMV-seropositive. This chain joins TRBV2 and TRBJ1-3; possible D gene TRBD1, 6 bases. CDR3 DNA sequence: TGTGCCAGCAGAGCAGGGGCCAGCTCTGGAAACACCATATATTTT. This translates into CASRAGASSGNTIYF.